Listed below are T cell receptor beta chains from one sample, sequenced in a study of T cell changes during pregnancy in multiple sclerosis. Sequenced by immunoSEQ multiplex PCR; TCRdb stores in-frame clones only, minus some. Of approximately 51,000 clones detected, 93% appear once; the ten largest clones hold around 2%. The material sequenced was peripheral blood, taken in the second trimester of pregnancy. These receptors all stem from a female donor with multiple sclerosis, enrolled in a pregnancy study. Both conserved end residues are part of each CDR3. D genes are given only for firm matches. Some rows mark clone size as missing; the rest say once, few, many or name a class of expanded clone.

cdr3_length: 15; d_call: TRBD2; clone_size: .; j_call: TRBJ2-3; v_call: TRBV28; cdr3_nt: TGTGCCAGCAAAACTAGCGGAGAGGGCACAGATACGCAGTATTTT; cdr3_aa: CASKTSGEGTDTQYF
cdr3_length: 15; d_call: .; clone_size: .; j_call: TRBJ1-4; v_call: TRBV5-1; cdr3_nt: TGCGCCAGCAGCTTGACGAGTGCAACTAATGAAAAACTGTTTTTT; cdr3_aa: CASSLTSATNEKLFF
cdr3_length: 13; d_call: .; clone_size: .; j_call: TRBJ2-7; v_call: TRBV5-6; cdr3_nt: TGTGCCAGCAGCCCTGTTGGTAGCTACGAGCAGTACTTC; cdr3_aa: CASSPVGSYEQYF
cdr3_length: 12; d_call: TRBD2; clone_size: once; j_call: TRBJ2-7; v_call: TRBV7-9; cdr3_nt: TGTGCCAGCAGCTTGGGACTACACGAGCAGTACTTC; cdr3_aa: CASSLGLHEQYF
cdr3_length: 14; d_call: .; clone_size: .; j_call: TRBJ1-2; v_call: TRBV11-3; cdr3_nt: TGTGCCAGCAGCTCCCGGGATTCTAACTATGGCTACACCTTC; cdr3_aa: CASSSRDSNYGYTF
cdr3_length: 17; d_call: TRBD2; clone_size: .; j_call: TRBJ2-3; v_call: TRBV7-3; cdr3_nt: TGTGCCAGCAGCGAGGGGGGTAGCGGGAGGGCCGCAGATACGCAGTATTTT; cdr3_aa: CASSEGGSGRAADTQYF
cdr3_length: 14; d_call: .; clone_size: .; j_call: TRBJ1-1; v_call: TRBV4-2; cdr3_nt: TGTGCCAGCAGCCTCCGCAAGGGGGACACTGAAGCTTTCTTT; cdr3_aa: CASSLRKGDTEAFF
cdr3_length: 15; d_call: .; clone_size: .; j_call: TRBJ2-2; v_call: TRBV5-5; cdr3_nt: TGTGCCAGCAGCTTGGGTGGGGACTACACCGGGGAGCTGTTTTTT; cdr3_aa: CASSLGGDYTGELFF
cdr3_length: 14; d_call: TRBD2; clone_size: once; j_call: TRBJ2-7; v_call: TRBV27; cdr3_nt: TGTGCCAGCAGTTTCCCCGGGGAGGGGAGCGAGCAGTACTTC; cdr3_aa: CASSFPGEGSEQYF
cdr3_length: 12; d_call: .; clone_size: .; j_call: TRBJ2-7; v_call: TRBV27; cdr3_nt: TGTGCCAGCAGTTCGACTCCTCGCGAGCAGTACTTC; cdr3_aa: CASSSTPREQYF
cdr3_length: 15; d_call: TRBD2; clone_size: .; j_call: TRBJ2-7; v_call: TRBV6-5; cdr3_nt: TGTGCCAGCAGTCCTTTAGCGGGAGCTTCGGGGGAGCAGTACTTC; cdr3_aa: CASSPLAGASGEQYF
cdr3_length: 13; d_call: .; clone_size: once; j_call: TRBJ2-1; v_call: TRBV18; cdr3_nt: TGTGCCAGCTCCCCTTCCGGGGGAAATGAGCAGTTCTTC; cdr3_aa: CASSPSGGNEQFF
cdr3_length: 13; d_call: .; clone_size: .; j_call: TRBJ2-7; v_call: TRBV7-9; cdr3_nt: TGTGCCAGCAGCTTAAAACGGGACTACGAGCAGTACTTC; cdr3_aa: CASSLKRDYEQYF
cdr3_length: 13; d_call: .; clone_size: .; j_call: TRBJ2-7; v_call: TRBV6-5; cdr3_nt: TGTGCCAGCAGTTCTGTCAGGGTCTACGAGCAGTACTTC; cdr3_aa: CASSSVRVYEQYF
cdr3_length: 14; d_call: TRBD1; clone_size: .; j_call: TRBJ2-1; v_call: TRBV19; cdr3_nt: TGTGCCAGTAGTATATCCGGGACAGACAATGAGCAGTTCTTC; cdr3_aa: CASSISGTDNEQFF
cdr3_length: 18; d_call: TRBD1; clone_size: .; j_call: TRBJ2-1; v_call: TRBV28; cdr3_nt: TGTGCCAGCAGTTCGTACCGTGGGACAGCGAGCTCCTACAATGAGCAGTTCTTC; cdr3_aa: CASSSYRGTASSYNEQFF
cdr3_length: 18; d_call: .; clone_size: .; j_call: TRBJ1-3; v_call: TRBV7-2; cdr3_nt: TGTGCCAGCAGCTTAGGGTTTTTCGGGGGTCTGGCAGGAAACACCATATATTTT; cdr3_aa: CASSLGFFGGLAGNTIYF
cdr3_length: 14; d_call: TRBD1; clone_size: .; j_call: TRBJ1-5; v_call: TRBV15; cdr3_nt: TGTGCCACCAGCCTATCGACAGGGGCCCAGCCCCAGCATTTT; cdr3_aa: CATSLSTGAQPQHF
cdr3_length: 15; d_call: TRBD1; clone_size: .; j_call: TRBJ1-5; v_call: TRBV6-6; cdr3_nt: TGTGCCAGCAGTTTCGCTACAGGGGGCAATCAGCCCCAGCATTTT; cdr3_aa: CASSFATGGNQPQHF
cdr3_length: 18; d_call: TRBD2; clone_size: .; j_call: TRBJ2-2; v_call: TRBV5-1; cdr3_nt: TGCGCCAGCAGCTTACCGGGACTAGCGGGAGGGAGCGCCGGGGAGCTGTTTTTT; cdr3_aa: CASSLPGLAGGSAGELFF
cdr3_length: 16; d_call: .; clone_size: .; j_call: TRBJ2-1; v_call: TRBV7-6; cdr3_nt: TGTGCCAGCAGCTTAGCGACCGGGAGTTTGTACAATGAGCAGTTCTTC; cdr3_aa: CASSLATGSLYNEQFF
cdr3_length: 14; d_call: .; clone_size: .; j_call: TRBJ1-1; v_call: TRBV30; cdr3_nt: TGTGCCTGGAGAACCGGGGGTGGTAACACTGAAGCTTTCTTT; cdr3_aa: CAWRTGGGNTEAFF
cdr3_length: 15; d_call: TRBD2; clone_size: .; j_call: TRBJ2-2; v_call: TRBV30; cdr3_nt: TGTGCCTGGGGATGGGAGGGAGATGGCACCGGGGAGCTGTTTTTT; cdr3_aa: CAWGWEGDGTGELFF
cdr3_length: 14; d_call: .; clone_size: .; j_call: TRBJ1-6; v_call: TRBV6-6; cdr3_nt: TGTGCCAGCAGTTACGGTGGGGAGAATTCACCCCTCCACTTT; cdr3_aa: CASSYGGENSPLHF
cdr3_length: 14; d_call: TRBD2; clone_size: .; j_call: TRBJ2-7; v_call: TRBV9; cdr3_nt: TGTGCCAGCAGCCCCCGGGGACTAGACTACGAGCAGTACTTC; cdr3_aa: CASSPRGLDYEQYF
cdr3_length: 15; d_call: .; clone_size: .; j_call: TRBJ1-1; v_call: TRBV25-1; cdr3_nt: TGTGCCAGCAGTGGAAGCGCCCTAAGTATCGCTGAAGCTTTCTTT; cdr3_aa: CASSGSALSIAEAFF
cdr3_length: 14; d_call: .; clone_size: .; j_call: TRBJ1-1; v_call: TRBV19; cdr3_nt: TGTGCCAGTAGTGACAGAGATCTGAACACTGAAGCTTTCTTT; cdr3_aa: CASSDRDLNTEAFF
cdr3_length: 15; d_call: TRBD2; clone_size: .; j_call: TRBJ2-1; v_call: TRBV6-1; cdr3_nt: TGTGCCAGCAGAAAGACTAGCGACGTGTACAATGAGCAGTTCTTC; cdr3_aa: CASRKTSDVYNEQFF
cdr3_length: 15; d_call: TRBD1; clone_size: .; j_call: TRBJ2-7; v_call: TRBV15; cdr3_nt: TGTGCCACCAGCAGAGATGGGACAGGGAGAGACGAGCAGTACTTC; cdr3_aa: CATSRDGTGRDEQYF
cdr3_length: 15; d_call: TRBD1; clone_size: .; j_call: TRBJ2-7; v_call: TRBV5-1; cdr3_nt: TGCGCCAGCAGCTTGGCCGGGACAGGGCAGTACGAGCAGTACTTC; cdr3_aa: CASSLAGTGQYEQYF
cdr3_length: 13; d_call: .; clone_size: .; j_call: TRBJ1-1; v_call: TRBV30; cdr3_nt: TGTGCCTGGAGTGTCTATAGCTACACTGAAGCTTTCTTT; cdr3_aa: CAWSVYSYTEAFF
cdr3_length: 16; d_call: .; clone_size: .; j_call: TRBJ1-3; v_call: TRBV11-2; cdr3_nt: TGTGCCAGCAGCTTCCCCAGGGGAAGGGGTGGAAACACCATATATTTT; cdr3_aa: CASSFPRGRGGNTIYF
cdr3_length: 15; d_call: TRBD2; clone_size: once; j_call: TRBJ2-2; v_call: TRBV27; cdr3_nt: TGTGCCAGCAAGGTAGCGGGAGCAAACACCGGGGAGCTGTTTTTT; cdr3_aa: CASKVAGANTGELFF
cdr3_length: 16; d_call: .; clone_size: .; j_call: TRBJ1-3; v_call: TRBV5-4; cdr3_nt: TGTGCCAGCAGCCTTGGGAGGGCCTTCTCTGGAAACACCATATATTTT; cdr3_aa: CASSLGRAFSGNTIYF
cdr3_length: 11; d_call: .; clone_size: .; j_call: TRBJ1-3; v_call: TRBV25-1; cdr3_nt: TGTGCCAGCATTATCGGAAACACCATATATTTT; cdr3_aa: CASIIGNTIYF
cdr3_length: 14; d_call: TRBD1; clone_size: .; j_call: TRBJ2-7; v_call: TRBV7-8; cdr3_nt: TGTGCCAGCATCATGGGACAGGGGGCGGGGGAGCAGTACTTC; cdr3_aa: CASIMGQGAGEQYF
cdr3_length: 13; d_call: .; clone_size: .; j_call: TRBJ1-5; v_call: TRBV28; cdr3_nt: TGTGCCAGCGGCGGCTCATTTAATCAGCCCCAGCATTTT; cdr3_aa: CASGGSFNQPQHF
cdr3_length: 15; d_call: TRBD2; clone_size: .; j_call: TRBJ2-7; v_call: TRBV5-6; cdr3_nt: TGTGCCAGCAGCTTCTCCGGACTAGCGGGAGGCGAGCAGTACTTC; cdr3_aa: CASSFSGLAGGEQYF
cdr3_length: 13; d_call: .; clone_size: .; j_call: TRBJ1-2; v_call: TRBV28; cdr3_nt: TGTGCCAGCAGTCCGGGACTCCGGCAAGGCTACACCTTC; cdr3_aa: CASSPGLRQGYTF
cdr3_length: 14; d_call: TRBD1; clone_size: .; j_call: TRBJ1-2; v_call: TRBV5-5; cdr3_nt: TGTGCCAGCAGCGTGACAGGGGAAGATTCTGGCTACACCTTC; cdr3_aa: CASSVTGEDSGYTF
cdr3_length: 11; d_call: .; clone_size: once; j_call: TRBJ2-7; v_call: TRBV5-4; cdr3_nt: TGTGCCAGCAGCTTGGACGGTGAGCAGTACTTC; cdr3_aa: CASSLDGEQYF
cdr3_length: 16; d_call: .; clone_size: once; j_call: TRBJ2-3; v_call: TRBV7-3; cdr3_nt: TGTGCCAGCAGCTTAACGGGCGGGGCCGGCACAGATACGCAGTATTTT; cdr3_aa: CASSLTGGAGTDTQYF
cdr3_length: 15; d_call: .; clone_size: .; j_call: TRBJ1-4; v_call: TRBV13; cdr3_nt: TGTGCCAGCAGCTTAATGGGGCAGGGGACCGAAAAACTGTTTTTT; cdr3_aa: CASSLMGQGTEKLFF
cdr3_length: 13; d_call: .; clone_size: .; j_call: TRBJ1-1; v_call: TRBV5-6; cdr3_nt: TGTGCCAGCAGCTTGGTCACGGAGACTGAAGCTTTCTTT; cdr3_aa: CASSLVTETEAFF
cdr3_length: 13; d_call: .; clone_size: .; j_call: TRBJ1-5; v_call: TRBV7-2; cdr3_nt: TGTGCCAGCAGCTTCTCCAGCAATCAGCCCCAGCATTTT; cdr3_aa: CASSFSSNQPQHF
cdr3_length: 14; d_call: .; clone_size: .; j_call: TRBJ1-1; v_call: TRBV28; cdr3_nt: TGTGCCAGCAGTTTAGGGCACCAACGAACTGAAGCTTTCTTT; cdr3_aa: CASSLGHQRTEAFF
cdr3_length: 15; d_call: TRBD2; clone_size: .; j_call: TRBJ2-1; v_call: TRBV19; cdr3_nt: TGTGCCAGTAGTCCCGGCCTAGCGGGAGAGCTTGGGCAGTTCTTC; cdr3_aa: CASSPGLAGELGQFF